This record looks at one T cell receptor beta chain sequence and its context. The sample originates from a study of PD-L1 blockade in urothelial cancer. The diagnosis in patients was locally advanced or metastatic urothelial carcinoma. Assay: immunoSEQ multiplex PCR; the TCRdb copy retains only in-frame clones and omits some. Of some 25,000 clones listed, approximately 86% were seen once; the top ten hold about 33%. The CDR3 has 13 amino acids. V was shortened by 4 bases and J by 7 bases, with 14 bases between the two germline ends. CDR1 and CDR2 (germline): SQVTM, ANQGSEA. This TCR was recovered from a man aged 55 to 70 with urothelial cancer. The chain uses TRBV29-1 and TRBJ1-5; a weak D match, TRBD1 (5 bases). Sequences were derived from PBMCs, sampled around atezolizumab (anti-PD-L1) treatment. The CDR3 bases are TGCAGCGTTGCGGGGGAGGGACGGCAGCCCCAGCATTTT. Residues: CSVAGEGRQPQHF.